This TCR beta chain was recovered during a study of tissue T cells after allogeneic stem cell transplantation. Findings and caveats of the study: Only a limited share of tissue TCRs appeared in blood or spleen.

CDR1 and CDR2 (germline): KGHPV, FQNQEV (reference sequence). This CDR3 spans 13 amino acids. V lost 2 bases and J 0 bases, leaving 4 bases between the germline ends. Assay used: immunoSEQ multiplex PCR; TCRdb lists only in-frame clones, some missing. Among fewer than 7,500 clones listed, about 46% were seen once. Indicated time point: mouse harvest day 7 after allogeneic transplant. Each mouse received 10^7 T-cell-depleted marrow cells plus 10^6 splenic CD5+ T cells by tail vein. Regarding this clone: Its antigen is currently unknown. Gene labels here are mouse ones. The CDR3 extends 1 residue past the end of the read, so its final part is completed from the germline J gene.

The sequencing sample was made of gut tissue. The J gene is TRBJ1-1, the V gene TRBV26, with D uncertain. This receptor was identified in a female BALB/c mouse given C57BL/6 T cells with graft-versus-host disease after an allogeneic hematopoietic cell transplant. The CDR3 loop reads CASSLEANTEVFF. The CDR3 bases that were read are TGTGCCAGCAGTCTGGAAGCAAACACAGAAGTCTTC.